This T cell receptor (beta chain) was sequenced for a study of T cell responses to AZD1222 COVID-19 vaccine. V lost 5 bases and J lost 3, with 16 bases in between. The germline gives CDR1 GTSNPN, CDR2 SVGIG (reference sequence). The CDR3 consists of 14 residues. General observations from the study: Clonal diversity may have been underestimated in mostly white British donors. The study found Spike-specific TCR breadth and depth rose after two AZD1222 doses.

Assay used: immunoSEQ multiplex PCR; TCRdb lists only in-frame clones, some missing. Among approximately 150,000 clones listed, 88% were seen once. Worth noting for this clone: Antigen: not known.

The sample here was peripheral blood, taken on day 0 of MenACWY control vaccination. The chain uses TRBV30 and TRBJ1-2; D may be TRBD1 (5 bases). This sequence was found in an adult in good health. CDR3 in DNA: TGTGCCTGGGGCAGGGAATCTGGTGACTATGGCTACACCTTC. This encodes CAWGRESGDYGYTF.